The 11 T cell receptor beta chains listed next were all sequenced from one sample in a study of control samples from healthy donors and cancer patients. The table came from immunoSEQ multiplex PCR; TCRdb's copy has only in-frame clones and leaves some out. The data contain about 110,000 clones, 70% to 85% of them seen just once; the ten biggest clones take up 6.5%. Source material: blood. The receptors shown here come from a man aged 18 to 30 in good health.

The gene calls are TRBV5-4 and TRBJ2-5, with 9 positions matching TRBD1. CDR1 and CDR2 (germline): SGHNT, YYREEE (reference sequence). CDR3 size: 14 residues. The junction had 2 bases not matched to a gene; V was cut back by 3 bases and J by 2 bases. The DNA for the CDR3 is TGTGCCAGCAGCTGGGGACAGGGACAAGAGACCCAGTACTTC. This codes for CASSWGQGQETQYF.

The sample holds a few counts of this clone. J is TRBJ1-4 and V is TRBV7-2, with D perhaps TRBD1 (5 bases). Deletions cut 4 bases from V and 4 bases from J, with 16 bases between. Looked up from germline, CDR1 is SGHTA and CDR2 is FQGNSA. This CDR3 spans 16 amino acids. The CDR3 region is CASSSKGWGDNEKLFF. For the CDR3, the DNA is TGTGCCAGCAGCTCTAAGGGTTGGGGGGATAATGAAAAACTGTTTTTT.

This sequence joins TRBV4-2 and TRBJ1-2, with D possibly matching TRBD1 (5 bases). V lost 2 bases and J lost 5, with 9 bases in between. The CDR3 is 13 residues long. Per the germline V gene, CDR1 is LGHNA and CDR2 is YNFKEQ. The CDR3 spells CASSQPGGYGYTF. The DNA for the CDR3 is TGTGCCAGCAGCCAACCGGGGGGGTATGGCTACACCTTC.

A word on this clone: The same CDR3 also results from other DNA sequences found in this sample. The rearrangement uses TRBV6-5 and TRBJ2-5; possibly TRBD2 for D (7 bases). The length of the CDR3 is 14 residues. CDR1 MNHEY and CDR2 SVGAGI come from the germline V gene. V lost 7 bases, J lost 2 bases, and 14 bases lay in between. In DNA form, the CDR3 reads TGTGCCAGCACCGAGGGGGGACTACAAGAGACCCAGTACTTC. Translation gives CASTEGGLQETQYF.

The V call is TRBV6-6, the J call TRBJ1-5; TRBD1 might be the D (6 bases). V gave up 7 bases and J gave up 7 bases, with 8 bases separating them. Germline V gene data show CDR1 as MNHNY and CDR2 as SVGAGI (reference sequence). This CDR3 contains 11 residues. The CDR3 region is CASKGDQPQHF. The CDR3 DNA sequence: TGTGCCAGCAAGGGGGACCAGCCCCAGCATTTT.

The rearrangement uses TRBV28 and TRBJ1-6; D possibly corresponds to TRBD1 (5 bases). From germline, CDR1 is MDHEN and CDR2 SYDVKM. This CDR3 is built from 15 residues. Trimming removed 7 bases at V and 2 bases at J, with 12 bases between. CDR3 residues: CASITGVPYNSPLHF. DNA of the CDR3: TGTGCCAGCATCACGGGGGTCCCCTATAATTCACCCCTCCACTTT.

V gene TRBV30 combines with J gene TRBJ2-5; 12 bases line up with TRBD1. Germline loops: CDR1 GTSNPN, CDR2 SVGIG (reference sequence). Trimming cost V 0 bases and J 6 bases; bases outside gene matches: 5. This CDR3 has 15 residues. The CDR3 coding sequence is TGTGCCTGGAGTGTACGGGGGACAGGGGGCAAGACCCAGTACTTC. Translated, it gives CAWSVRGTGGKTQYF.

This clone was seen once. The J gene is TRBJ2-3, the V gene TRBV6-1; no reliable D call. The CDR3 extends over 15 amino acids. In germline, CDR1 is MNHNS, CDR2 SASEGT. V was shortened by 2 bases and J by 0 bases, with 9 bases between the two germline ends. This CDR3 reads CASSEPGFSTDTQYF. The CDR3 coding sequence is TGTGCCAGCAGTGAACCCGGTTTTAGCACAGATACGCAGTATTTT.

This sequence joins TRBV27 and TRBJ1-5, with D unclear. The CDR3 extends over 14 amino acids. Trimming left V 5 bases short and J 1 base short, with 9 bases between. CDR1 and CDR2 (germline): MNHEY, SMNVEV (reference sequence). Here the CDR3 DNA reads TGTGCCAGCAGTCCTTATGCGAGCAATCAGCCCCAGCATTTT. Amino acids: CASSPYASNQPQHF.

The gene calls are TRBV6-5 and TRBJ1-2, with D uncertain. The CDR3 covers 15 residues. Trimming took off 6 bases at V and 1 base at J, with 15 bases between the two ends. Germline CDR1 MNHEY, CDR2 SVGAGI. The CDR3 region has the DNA TGTGCCAGCAGCCCCTGGGAATTCGATAACTATGGCTACACCTTC. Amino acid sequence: CASSPWEFDNYGYTF.

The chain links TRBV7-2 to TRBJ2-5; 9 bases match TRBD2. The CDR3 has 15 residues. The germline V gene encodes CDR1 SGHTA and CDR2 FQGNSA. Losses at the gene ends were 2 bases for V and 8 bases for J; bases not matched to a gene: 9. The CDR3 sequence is CASSLQAGGSLTQYF. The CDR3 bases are TGTGCCAGCAGCTTACAAGCGGGGGGTTCTTTAACCCAGTACTTC.